This entry features one T cell receptor (beta chain) sequence. The data belong to a study of blood T cell repertoires in COVID-19. Sequencing used immunoSEQ multiplex PCR; TCRdb keeps in-frame clones, though not all of them. The table records around 210,000 clones, around three quarters of them present only once. The germline V gene encodes CDR1 ENHRY and CDR2 SYGVKD. The CDR3 totals 16 residues. The trim removed 0 bases at V and 4 bases at J, leaving 6 bases unmatched. The sequence was collected from a woman between 70 and 85 years old with acute or convalescent COVID-19. This chain links TRBV10-3 with TRBJ2-5; 9 bases map to TRBD1. Material: peripheral blood. The CDR3 sequence is CAISESGGQGRETQYF. The CDR3, as DNA: TGTGCCATCAGTGAGTCGGGTGGACAGGGGAGAGAGACCCAGTACTTC.